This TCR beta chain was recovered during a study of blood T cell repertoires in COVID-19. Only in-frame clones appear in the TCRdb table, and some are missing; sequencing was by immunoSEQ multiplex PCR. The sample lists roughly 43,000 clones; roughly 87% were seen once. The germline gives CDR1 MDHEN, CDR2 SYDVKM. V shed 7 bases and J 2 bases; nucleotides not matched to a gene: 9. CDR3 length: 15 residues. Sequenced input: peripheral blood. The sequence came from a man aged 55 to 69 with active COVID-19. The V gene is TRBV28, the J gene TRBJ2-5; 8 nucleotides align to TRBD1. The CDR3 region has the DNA TGTGCCAGCACCTATGGCAGGGGGCGTCAAGAGACCCAGTACTTC. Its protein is CASTYGRGRQETQYF.